The clone carrying this T cell receptor (beta chain) was observed many times. Its cognate antigen is unknown. This specimen belongs to a study of tumor-infiltrating lymphocytes in primary liver carcinoma. About the research overall: Samples yielded about 3.5 to 7.5 million productive TCRbeta reads, similar across tissue types. Study observations and caveats: Presence in all five tumor regions was observed for only about 8-25% of top clones.

Researchers generated TCR beta cDNA from 500 ng of total RNA, relying on a constant-region primer. Slightly modified ARM-PCR with three nested multiplex PCR rounds yielded TCR beta libraries. The first two PCR rounds, nine to ten cycles each, used TRBV1-TRBV30 forward primers and a C-beta reverse primer. TCRdb processed the multiplex PCR reads anew with MiXCR; each CDR3 protein has one entry. Of approximately 110,000 distinct CDR3 sequences listed, around 60% are singletons. The V and J ends lost 2 bases and 5 bases, in that order; junction bases with no gene match: 5. CDR3 size: 15 residues. Germline CDR1 and CDR2: SEHNR and FQNEAQ (reference sequence). Co-extraction yielded RNA and DNA from approximately 20-30 mg of unsorted bulk tissue. All of the tumor samples contained over 80% viable tumor cells.

The TCR was taken from a woman between 55 and 75 years old with primary liver carcinoma and hepatitis B virus infection. The gene calls are TRBV7-9 and TRBJ2-5, with TRBD1 identical over 10 bases. Specimen: liver tumor tissue from sampling region 3. Subset meaning: tumor region T3, left-lateral pole. Here the CDR3 DNA reads TGTGCCAGCAGCTTAAAGACAGGGGGCCGCGAGACCCAGTACTTC. This encodes CASSLKTGGRETQYF.